The rows below give T cell receptor beta chains drawn from one sample of a study of technical replicates of blood from a few donors. The data were produced by immunoSEQ multiplex PCR, yet TCRdb's version contains in-frame clones alone and is incomplete. Of over 85,000 clones listed, about 95% are singletons. Sequences were obtained from T cells isolated from PBMCs. These receptors originate from a human donor in good health. Both conserved end residues are part of each CDR3. A D gene is named only where the DNA matches it firmly. Rows give clone size only sometimes, using once, few, many, or a class for an expanded clone.

v_gene	d_gene	j_gene	abundance	CDR3nt	CDR3aa
TRBV21-1	-	TRBJ1-2	-	TGTGCCAGCAGCAAAGATGCGGGCGTCTATGGCTACACCTTC	CASSKDAGVYGYTF
TRBV19	TRBD1	TRBJ2-3	-	TGTGCCAGTAGTATTGGGACAGGCACAGATACGCAGTATTTT	CASSIGTGTDTQYF
TRBV9	TRBD2	TRBJ2-7	-	TGTGCCAGCAGCGTAAGTGGACTAGATCAGGGCGAGCAGTACTTC	CASSVSGLDQGEQYF
TRBV6-4	TRBD2	TRBJ2-1	-	TGTGCCAGCAGTAATCTAGCGGGGGACTACAATGAGCAGTTCTTC	CASSNLAGDYNEQFF
TRBV4-2	TRBD2	TRBJ2-1	-	TGTGCCAGCAGCCAAGTCTGGGGGAGCGGGAGCTCCTACAATGAGCAGTTCTTC	CASSQVWGSGSSYNEQFF
TRBV28	-	TRBJ1-2	-	TGTGCCAGCAGTTTACAGGGATATGGCTACACCTTC	CASSLQGYGYTF
TRBV2	-	TRBJ1-3	few	TGTGCCAGCAGTGAAGAGGTAGCCTCTGGAAACACCATATATTTT	CASSEEVASGNTIYF
TRBV27	TRBD1	TRBJ2-7	-	TGTGCCAGCCGGTATCTGGGGACAGGGGTCTACGAGCAGTACTTC	CASRYLGTGVYEQYF
TRBV7-6	TRBD1	TRBJ1-5	few	TGTGCCAGCAGCTTAGGGACAGGGGGAGTTTATCAGCCCCAGCATTTT	CASSLGTGGVYQPQHF
TRBV5-4	-	TRBJ1-5	-	TGTGCCAGCAGCTTGGCGGGGTTCAATCAGCCCCAGCATTTT	CASSLAGFNQPQHF
TRBV19	-	TRBJ2-1	once	TGTGCCAGTAGGAACAGGAACAATGAGCAGTTCTTC	CASRNRNNEQFF
TRBV11-2	-	TRBJ1-3	-	TGTGCCAGCAGCCTAGGAAACACCATATATTTT	CASSLGNTIYF
TRBV6-4	TRBD2	TRBJ2-7	-	TGTGCCAGCGTGCCCCTAGCGGGACCAAACGAGCAGTACTTC	CASVPLAGPNEQYF
TRBV9	-	TRBJ2-1	few	TGTGCCAGCAGCGTAGGAGGAGAGCAGTTCTTC	CASSVGGEQFF
TRBV9	-	TRBJ2-7	once	TGTGCCAGCAGCCCGGTGGGGGGGCCCCTTTTGGGCGAGCAGTACTTC	CASSPVGGPLLGEQYF
TRBV11-2	TRBD2	TRBJ2-7	-	TGTGCCAGCAGCTTAATAGCGGGAGGGCTGGGAGAGCAGTACTTC	CASSLIAGGLGEQYF
TRBV6-1	-	TRBJ1-5	-	TGTGCCAGCAGTGGAAGCCCAAATCAGCCCCAGCATTTT	CASSGSPNQPQHF
TRBV5-1	TRBD2	TRBJ2-3	-	TGCGCCAGCAGCCTCGGGGTAGCGGGTTTCACAGATACGCAGTATTTT	CASSLGVAGFTDTQYF
TRBV6-5	-	TRBJ1-2	-	TGTGCCAGTCGCTCGGGTTCCCCCCCTGGCGGCTACACCTTC	CASRSGSPPGGYTF
TRBV11-2	-	TRBJ1-3	few	TGTGCCAGCAGCCCCCAGCGCAACACCATATATTTT	CASSPQRNTIYF
TRBV27	-	TRBJ1-3	once	TGTGCCAGCAGGCGATCTGCAGAGGCTGGAAACACCATATATTTT	CASRRSAEAGNTIYF
TRBV6-6	TRBD1	TRBJ1-4	-	TGTGCCAGCAGTAACTTACAGGGGGCAACTAATGAAAAACTGTTTTTT	CASSNLQGATNEKLFF
TRBV7-3	TRBD1	TRBJ1-1	-	TGTGCCAGCAGCTCTCAGGGGGTAGTAGTGAACACTGAAGCTTTCTTT	CASSSQGVVVNTEAFF
TRBV9	TRBD2	TRBJ2-3	-	TGTGCCAGCAGCGGGACTAGCGGACCTGTAAAGTATTTT	CASSGTSGPVKYF
TRBV4-2	-	TRBJ2-5	-	TGTGCCAGCAGCCAAGATCTAAGGTTTTCGGGTGAAGAGACCCAGTACTTC	CASSQDLRFSGEETQYF
TRBV5-5	TRBD1	TRBJ2-7	-	TGTGCCAGCAGCCTGGGGACAGGGGGACGCGAGCAGTACTTC	CASSLGTGGREQYF
TRBV4-2	TRBD2	TRBJ2-3	-	TGTGCCAGCAGCCGGGGACTAGCGGGCGTCAATACGCAGTATTTT	CASSRGLAGVNTQYF
TRBV28	TRBD1	TRBJ2-3	-	TGTGCCAGCAGTTTGGACCGACAGGGTAAAGATACGCAGTATTTT	CASSLDRQGKDTQYF
TRBV27	TRBD1	TRBJ2-1	-	TGTGCCAGCAGTTCCCCCTCCGGGACAGGGGCTTTCAATGAGCAGTTCTTC	CASSSPSGTGAFNEQFF
TRBV7-9	TRBD2	TRBJ2-1	-	TGTGCCAGCAGCCGGGGACTAGCGGGAGTCAATGAGCAGTTCTTC	CASSRGLAGVNEQFF
TRBV7-2	TRBD2	TRBJ2-5	-	TGTGCCAGCAGCTTAAGTTTCACCGGGGGGGGGACCCAGTACTTC	CASSLSFTGGGTQYF
TRBV6-1	TRBD2	TRBJ2-7	once	TGTGCCAGCAGATCTAGCGGGAGTGTCTACGAGCAGTACTTC	CASRSSGSVYEQYF
TRBV30	-	TRBJ2-3	-	TGTGCCTGGAGTAGTTTAGGGGCAGATACGCAGTATTTT	CAWSSLGADTQYF
TRBV9	TRBD1	TRBJ2-3	-	TGTGCCAGCAGCGTAGCCTTGGGACAGGGGCTTAGCACAGATACGCAGTATTTT	CASSVALGQGLSTDTQYF